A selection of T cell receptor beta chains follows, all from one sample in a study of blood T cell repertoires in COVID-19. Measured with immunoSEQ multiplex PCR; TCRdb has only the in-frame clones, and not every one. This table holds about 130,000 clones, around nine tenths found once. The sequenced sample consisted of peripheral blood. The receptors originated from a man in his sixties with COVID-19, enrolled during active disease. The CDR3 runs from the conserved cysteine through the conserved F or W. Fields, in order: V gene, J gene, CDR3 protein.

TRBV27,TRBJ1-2,CASSQRDRGYGYTF
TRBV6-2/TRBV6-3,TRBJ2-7,CASSDTGWTYEQYF
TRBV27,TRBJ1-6,CASSFRGNSPLHF
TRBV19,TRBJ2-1,CASTGRQDYNEQFF
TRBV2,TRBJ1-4,CASSRSRGRAATNEKLFF
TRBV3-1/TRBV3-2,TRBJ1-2,CASSPRTGTHGYTF
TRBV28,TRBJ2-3,CASSEGGRADTQYF
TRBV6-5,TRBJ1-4,CACLALWGLDEKLFF
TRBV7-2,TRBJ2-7,CASSLAQSVYEQYF
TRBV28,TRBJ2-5,CASSPARDFSPQETQYF
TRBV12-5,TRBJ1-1,CASPAPLGTEAFF
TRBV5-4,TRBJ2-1,CASSAGDRGPYNEQFF
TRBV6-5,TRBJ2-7,CASRSNTPSNEQYF
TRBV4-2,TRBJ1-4,CASSQGGSGLGEKLFF
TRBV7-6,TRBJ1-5,CASSPRQGRENQPQHF
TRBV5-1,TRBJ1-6,CASSLGPQGPENSPLHF
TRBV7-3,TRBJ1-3,CASSLTGTGAGNTIYF
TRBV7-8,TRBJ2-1,CASSSDRGDQFF
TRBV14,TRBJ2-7,CASSDLGYEQYF
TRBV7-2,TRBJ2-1,CASNLPVDSAQFF
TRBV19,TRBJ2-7,CASSIDRASGDFSYEQYF
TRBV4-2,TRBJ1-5,CASSLGDREYQPQHF
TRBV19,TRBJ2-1,CASSTTGGSYNEQFF
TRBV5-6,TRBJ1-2,CASRTTGTTYGYTF
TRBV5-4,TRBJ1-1,CASSLGTPGIGSEAFF
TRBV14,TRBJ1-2,CASSQGTGGISYGYTF
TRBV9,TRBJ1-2,CASSVALQGANYGYTF
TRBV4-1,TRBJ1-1,CASSQDPSLINTEAFF
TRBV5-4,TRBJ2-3,CASRQGRSTDTQYF
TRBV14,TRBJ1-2,CASSLREPPSGYGYTF
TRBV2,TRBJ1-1,CASSERGNTEAFF
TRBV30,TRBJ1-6,CAWTPVAGRNSPLHF
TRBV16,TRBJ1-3,CASSQYGGRAAKTSGNTIYF
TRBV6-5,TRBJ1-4,CASKGGTNEKLFF
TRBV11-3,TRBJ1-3,CASSLDIEGTGGSGNTIYF
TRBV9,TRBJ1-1,CASSVATTYPDTEAFF
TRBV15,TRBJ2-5,CATSGLSGGRETQYF
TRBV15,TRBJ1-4,CATSRRGEKLFF
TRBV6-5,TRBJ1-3,CASRPSQENTIYF